This T cell receptor (beta chain) originates from a study of regulatory T cells in long-lasting Graves disease. Overall study context: Graves' patients who were just diagnosed had used antithyroid drugs for under 3 months. Findings of the study overall: Small sample size may have lowered accuracy. Analysis covered peripheral blood alone, not thyroid tissue.

In building TCR beta libraries, iRepertoire HTBI primers were used together with Arm-PCR of CDR3 regions. TCRdb processed the multiplex PCR reads anew with MiXCR; each CDR3 protein has one entry. This sample yields around 320,000 distinct CDR3 sequences, of which approximately 15% are seen a single time; roughly 30% belongs to the top ten. Time point specified: newly diagnosed GD, antithyroid drugs for less than 3 months. After RNA was extracted from PBMCs, the TCR library was made from it. Ten or more counts support this clonotype. Its antigen remains unknown. The CDR3 contains 14 residues. V was pared by 4 bases and J by 3 bases, with 11 bases between. Per the germline V gene, CDR1 is SGHRS and CDR2 is YFSETQ. This same sample was also part of a study on T cells in Graves' hyperthyroidism and ophthalmopathy.

The input for sequencing was peripheral blood mononuclear cells (PBMCs), taken at new diagnosis, from a patient treated with antithyroid drugs. V is TRBV5-1 and J is TRBJ1-5; D may be TRBD1 (6 bases). This TCR was recovered from a man aged 35-49 years with Graves disease. Here the CDR3 DNA reads TGCGCCAGCAGCCTCGGGGGGGCCAATCAGCCCCAGCATTTT. It encodes CASSLGGANQPQHF.